The following is a T cell receptor (beta chain) sequence with its context. The J segment lost 5 bases and the V segment lost 4 bases, leaving 5 bases of the junction unmatched. The CDR3 is 15 amino acids. Germline V CDR1 and CDR2: SGHTA, FQGTGA. This sample was taken from a study of blood T cell repertoires in COVID-19. Profiled with immunoSEQ multiplex PCR; TCRdb holds only in-frame clones, not every one. The table lists about 160,000 clones, roughly four fifths of them singletons. Sequencing was performed on peripheral blood. The clonotype originates from a human donor with acute or convalescent COVID-19. The donor label of this sample is uncertain. The genes are TRBV7-3 and TRBJ2-1, with 10 bases fitting TRBD1. The CDR3 nucleotides are TGTGCCAGCAGCTCTGGGACAGGGGCGGACAATGAGCAGTTCTTC. This sequence encodes CASSSGTGADNEQFF. Full variable domain (outside the CDR3, taken from reference TRBV7-3 and TRBJ2-1): GAGVSQTPSNKVTEKGKYVELRCDPISGHTALYWYRQSLGQGPEFLIYFQGTGAADDSGLPNDRFFAVRPEGSVSTLKIQRTERGDSAVYLCASSSGTGADNEQFFGPGTRLTVL.